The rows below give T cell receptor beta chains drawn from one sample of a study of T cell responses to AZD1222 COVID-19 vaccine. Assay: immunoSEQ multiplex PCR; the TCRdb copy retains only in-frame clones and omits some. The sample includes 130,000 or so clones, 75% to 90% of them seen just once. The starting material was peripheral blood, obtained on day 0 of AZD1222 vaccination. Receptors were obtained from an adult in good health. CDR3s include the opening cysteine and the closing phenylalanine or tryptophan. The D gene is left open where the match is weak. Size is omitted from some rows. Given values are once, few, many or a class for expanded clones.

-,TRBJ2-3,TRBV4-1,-,TGCGCCAGCAGCCAAGATCCAGGCAACGCAGATACGCAGTATTTT,CASSQDPGNADTQYF
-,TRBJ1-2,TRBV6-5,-,TGTGCCAGCAGTTACTCGAGAACGGGTGGTGGCTACACCTTC,CASSYSRTGGGYTF
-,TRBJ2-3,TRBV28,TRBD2,TGTGCCAGCAGTGGGGGAGGGACGGAGGTTAGGGGTACGCAGTATTTT,CASSGGGTEVRGTQYF
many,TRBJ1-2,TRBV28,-,TGTGCCAGCAGTCACCCCGGCGGCTACACCTTC,CASSHPGGYTF
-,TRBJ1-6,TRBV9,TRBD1,TGTGCCAGCAGCAGGGACAGGGCTAATTCACCCCTCCACTTT,CASSRDRANSPLHF
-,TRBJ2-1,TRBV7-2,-,TGTGCCAGCAGCTTAGCCCCCCCTAGGACACGGGTTAGAACCTACAATGAGCAGTTCTTC,CASSLAPPRTRVRTYNEQFF
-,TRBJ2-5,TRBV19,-,TGTGCCAGTAGTATCCAGCACAGTCAAGAGACCCAGTACTTC,CASSIQHSQETQYF
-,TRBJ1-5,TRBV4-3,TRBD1,TGCGCCAGCAGTGCGGGACAGGGGAACAATCAGCCCCAGCATTTT,CASSAGQGNNQPQHF
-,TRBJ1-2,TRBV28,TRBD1,TGTGCCAGCAGCGATCCGGACAGGTTATATGGCTACACCTTC,CASSDPDRLYGYTF
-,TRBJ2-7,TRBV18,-,TGTGCCAGCTCCGCGGGGATGCGTGCGGCCTACGAGCAGTACTTC,CASSAGMRAAYEQYF